These 14 T cell receptor beta chains came from one sample sequenced in a study of spatial heterogeneity in lung cancer. TCRdb fed the 5' RACE reads into MiXCR, producing one record per CDR3 protein. The table lists tens of thousands of distinct CDR3 sequences, just over 7.5% of them singletons. The time point was: blood at routine non-recurrence follow-up after resection. The sequencing used PBMCs, collected at follow-up. All receptors come from a male donor with early-stage non-small cell lung cancer.

This clonotype was detected many times. V usage is TRBV20-1 and J usage is TRBJ1-2, with 8 nucleotides matching TRBD1. J gave up 0 bases and V 7 bases, and 7 bases lay outside the gene matches. CDR1 and CDR2 (germline): DFQATT, SNEGSKA (reference sequence). The CDR3 extends over 14 amino acids. Here the CDR3 DNA reads TGCAGTGTCTATGACAGGGGAGCTAACTATGGCTACACCTTC. The encoded protein is CSVYDRGANYGYTF.

With respect to this clonotype: One end of the junction fails to match germline, which may point to a read error. This rearrangement joins TRBV29-1 to TRBJ1-1; D remains ambiguous. This CDR3 has 10 residues. Per germline, CDR1 SQVTM and CDR2 ANQGSEA. CDR3 in amino acids: CSFEGYEAFF. The CDR3 nucleotides read TGCAGCTTTGAGGGATATGAAGCTTTCTTT.

This clonotype was picked up many times. The chain joins TRBV29-1 to TRBJ2-2; weak D call: TRBD2 (5 bases). Trimming removed 4 bases from V and 4 bases from J, with 10 bases in between. The V gene's germline CDR1 is SQVTM and CDR2 ANQGSEA. CDR3 length: 13 residues. The CDR3 DNA is TGCAGCGTTGTCACAGAGGGCACCGGGGAGCTGTTTTTT. This sequence encodes CSVVTEGTGELFF.

This chain connects TRBV2 to TRBJ2-1, with D uncertain. Germline values: CDR1 SNHLY, CDR2 FYNNEI. V lost 4 bases to trimming and J lost 7 bases, with 17 bases between them. This CDR3 comprises 15 residues. CDR3 loop: CASSVVERLGNEQFF. In nucleotides, the CDR3 is TGTGCCAGCAGTGTGGTCGAGCGACTGGGGAATGAGCAGTTCTTC.

This clonotype came up many times. The chain is built from TRBV3-1 and TRBJ2-1, with 8 bases matching TRBD2. The trim removed 5 bases at V and 3 bases at J, leaving 15 bases unmatched. In germline, CDR1 is LGHDT, CDR2 YNNKEL (reference sequence). This CDR3 contains 18 residues. The CDR3 DNA is TGTGCCAGCAGCACAAGATGGCAACTAGCGGACGACTACAATGAGCAGTTCTTC. Its protein product is CASSTRWQLADDYNEQFF.

This clonotype has ten or more counts. The rearrangement links TRBV14 to TRBJ2-7, with a possible D match to TRBD1 (5 bases). Trimming left V 1 base short and J 7 bases short, with 11 bases between. The CDR3 totals 13 residues. Germline-derived CDR1 and CDR2 are SGHDN and FVKESK. The CDR3 bases are TGTGCCAGCAGCCAAGTTCCAGGGCAAGAGCAGTACTTC. Protein sequence: CASSQVPGQEQYF.

This clonotype was seen at least ten times. CDR3 residues: CASSLGLAGDIQYF. The CDR3 DNA sequence: TGCGCCAGCAGCTTGGGGCTAGCAGGGGACATTCAGTACTTC. This sequence joins TRBV5-1 and TRBJ2-4; possibly TRBD1 for D (6 bases). The germline V and J ends were trimmed by 0 bases and 8 bases, with 12 bases remaining between them. Germline assignment: CDR1 SGHRS and CDR2 YFSETQ. This CDR3 region has 14 residues. Full variable domain (remainder filled in from reference TRBV5-1 and TRBJ2-4): KAGVTQTPRYLIKTRGQQVTLSCSPISGHRSVSWYQQTPGQGLQFLFEYFSETQRNKGNFPGRFSGRQFSNSRSEMNVSTLELGDSALYLCASSLGLAGDIQYFGAGTRLSVL.

This clonotype was seen many times. V gene TRBV3-1 combines with J gene TRBJ2-7; no clear D gene. V gave up 4 bases and J gave up 3 bases, with 10 bases separating them. CDR1 and CDR2 (germline): LGHDT, YNNKEL (reference sequence). The CDR3 covers 13 residues. As DNA, the CDR3 is TGTGCCAGCAGCCCGTACGGCTACTACGAGCAGTACTTC. Translated, it gives CASSPYGYYEQYF.

In its sample, this clonotype was seen many times. The CDR3 here is CAWSVLDRETGELFF. CDR3 in DNA: TGTGCCTGGAGTGTACTGGACAGGGAAACCGGGGAGCTGTTTTTT. V and J are TRBV30 and TRBJ2-2; 8 bases map to TRBD1. CDR3 size: 15 residues. With V trimmed by 0 bases and J by 5 bases, 5 bases remained unmatched. Germline values: CDR1 GTSNPN, CDR2 SVGIG (reference sequence).

This clonotype was counted only a few times. V is TRBV6-5 and J is TRBJ2-2; 8 bases map to TRBD2. Trimming cost V 7 bases and J 5 bases; bases outside gene matches: 6. The CDR3 length is 14 residues. Germline CDR1 MNHEY, CDR2 SVGAGI. The CDR3 DNA follows: TGTGCCAGCAACCCGGGACTAGGGACCGGGGAGCTGTTTTTT. Its protein product is CASNPGLGTGELFF.

This clonotype has a count of ten or more. The J gene is TRBJ2-7, the V gene TRBV4-2; D might be TRBD2 (5 bases). The CDR3 loop spans 17 amino acids. Trimming removed 0 bases at V and 2 bases at J, with 17 bases between. Germline V gene sequence: CDR1 LGHNA, CDR2 YNFKEQ. The CDR3 here is CASSQDIEGRRAYEQYF. The CDR3 region has the DNA TGTGCCAGCAGCCAAGATATTGAGGGAAGAAGGGCCTACGAGCAGTACTTC.

This clonotype was counted many times. At one boundary the junction diverges from the germline segment, which might be a read error. V gene TRBV7-7 combines with J gene TRBJ2-1; maybe TRBD2 (5 bases). Germline V lookup: CDR1 SSHAT, CDR2 FNYEAQ (reference sequence). The CDR3 loop spans 13 amino acids. The CDR3 protein is CASSSGNSNEQFF. As DNA, the CDR3 is TGTGCTAGCAGCTCCGGGAACAGCAATGAGCAGTTCTTC.

The CDR3 protein is CASSLGGGELFF. The CDR3 DNA is TGTGCCAGCAGCCTCGGGGGCGGGGAGCTGTTTTTT. The chain carries TRBV4-2 and TRBJ2-2; D might be TRBD2 (6 bases). Germline V gives CDR1 LGHNA, CDR2 YNFKEQ. This CDR3 comprises 12 residues. The ends were cut back, 4 bases at V and 7 bases at J, with 7 bases in the middle.

This clonotype occurred many times. The CDR3 DNA follows: TGTGCCAGCAGCCAGTTACAGGGAGGTACTGAAGCTTTCTTT. It encodes CASSQLQGGTEAFF. This chain connects TRBV14 to TRBJ1-1; D might be TRBD1 (6 bases). The germline V and J ends were trimmed by 3 bases and 5 bases, with 13 bases remaining between them. This CDR3 has 14 amino acids. Germline V gene data show CDR1 as SGHDN and CDR2 as FVKESK.